This T cell receptor beta chain was captured in a study of CD8 T cells in acute hepatitis C reinfection. CDR1 and CDR2 (germline): MNHEY, SMNVEV (reference sequence). The V gene lost 8 bases and the J gene lost 4 bases, with 12 bases spanning the gap. The CDR3 runs 13 residues. The time point denotes: naive CD8 control sorted from an acute-time-point sample. Method: immunoSEQ multiplex PCR; TCRdb's copy keeps in-frame clones and lacks some. The sample records fewer than 40,000 clones, around 85% being singletons. Sequenced: naive CD8+ T cells from PBMCs. The V gene is TRBV27, the J gene TRBJ2-1; D unclear. This sequence was found in a woman between 18 and 29 years old who spontaneously cleared hepatitis C infection. CDR3 amino acids: CASLDSVYNEQFF. The CDR3, as DNA: TGTGCCAGCTTGGATAGTGTGTACAATGAGCAGTTCTTC.